This TCR beta chain was retrieved from a study of CD8 T cells in Susac syndrome. RNA totalling about 0.45 to 1 ug underwent reverse transcription with random hexamers. The authors amplified TCR beta CDR3 across 54 Vbeta and 13 Jbeta using immunoSEQ multiplex PCR. TCRdb fed the immunoSEQ multiplex PCR reads into MiXCR, producing one record per CDR3 protein. The sample has 150,000 to 180,000 distinct CDR3 sequences, 85% to 95% seen once. Deletions cut 3 bases from V and 6 bases from J, with 12 bases between. Germline V gene sequence: CDR1 SQVTM, CDR2 ANQGSEA. This CDR3 spans 13 amino acids. The chain recombines TRBV29-1 with TRBJ2-1; no definite D call. The sequenced material came from CD4+ T cells from PBMCs. The TCR originated in a human donor with Susac syndrome. The CDR3 loop reads CSVDLPQVNEQFF. CDR3 sequence (DNA): TGCAGCGTTGACCTCCCCCAAGTCAATGAGCAGTTCTTC.